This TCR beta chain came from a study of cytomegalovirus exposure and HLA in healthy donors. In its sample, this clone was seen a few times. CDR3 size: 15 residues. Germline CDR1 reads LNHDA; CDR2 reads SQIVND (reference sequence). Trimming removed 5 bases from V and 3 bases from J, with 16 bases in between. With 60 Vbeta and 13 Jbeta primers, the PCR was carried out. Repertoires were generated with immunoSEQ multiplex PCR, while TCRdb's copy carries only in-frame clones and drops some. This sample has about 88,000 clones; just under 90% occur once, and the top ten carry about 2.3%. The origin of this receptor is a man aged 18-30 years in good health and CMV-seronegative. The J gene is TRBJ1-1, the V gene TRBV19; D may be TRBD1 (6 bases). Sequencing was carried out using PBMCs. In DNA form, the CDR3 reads TGTGCCAGTAGTGAATGGACAGTCGCCCACACTGAAGCTTTCTTT. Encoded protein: CASSEWTVAHTEAFF.